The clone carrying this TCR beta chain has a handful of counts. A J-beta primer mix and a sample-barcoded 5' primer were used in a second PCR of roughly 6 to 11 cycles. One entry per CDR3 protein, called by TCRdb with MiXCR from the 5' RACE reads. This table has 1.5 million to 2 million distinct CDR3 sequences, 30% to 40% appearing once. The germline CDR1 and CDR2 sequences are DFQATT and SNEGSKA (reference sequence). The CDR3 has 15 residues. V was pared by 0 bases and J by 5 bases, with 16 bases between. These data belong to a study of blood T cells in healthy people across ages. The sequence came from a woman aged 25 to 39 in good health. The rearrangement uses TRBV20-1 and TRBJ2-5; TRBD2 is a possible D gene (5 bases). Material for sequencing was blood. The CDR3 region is CSARDWTHLSETQYF. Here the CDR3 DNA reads TGCAGTGCTAGAGATTGGACTCACCTCTCGGAGACCCAGTACTTC.